This is a list of T cell receptor beta chains from one sample in a study of T cell responses to AZD1222 COVID-19 vaccine. The repertoire was sequenced with immunoSEQ multiplex PCR; TCRdb's copy has only in-frame clones and lacks some. The sample carries over 100,000 clones, 85% to 90% recorded once. The material sequenced was peripheral blood, taken on day 0 of AZD1222 vaccination. These receptors were obtained from an adult in good health. The CDR3 runs from the conserved cysteine through the conserved F or W. Each record gives: V gene, clone size, J gene, D gene, CDR3 length, CDR3 DNA, CDR3 protein. A D gene is named only where the DNA matches it firmly. Only part of the rows carry a size: once, few, many, or a class if the clone is expanded.

V gene: TRBV6-5; clone size: -; J gene: TRBJ2-7; D gene: -; CDR3 length: 14; CDR3 DNA: TGTGCCAGCAGTTACAGGTCAGGGGTCCACGAGCAGTACTTC; CDR3 protein: CASSYRSGVHEQYF
V gene: TRBV11-3; clone size: -; J gene: TRBJ2-1; D gene: TRBD2; CDR3 length: 17; CDR3 DNA: TGTGCCAGCAGCTTAGATTCGGCGGGAGGCCATTACAATGAGCAGTTCTTC; CDR3 protein: CASSLDSAGGHYNEQFF
V gene: TRBV7-7; clone size: -; J gene: TRBJ1-3; D gene: -; CDR3 length: 15; CDR3 DNA: TGTGCCAGCAGCCCGAGCGCGGGCCCTGGAAACACCATATATTTT; CDR3 protein: CASSPSAGPGNTIYF
V gene: TRBV14; clone size: -; J gene: TRBJ2-3; D gene: -; CDR3 length: 13; CDR3 DNA: TGTGCCAGCAGCCAAGAGAGACTGGGTACGCAGTATTTT; CDR3 protein: CASSQERLGTQYF
V gene: TRBV19; clone size: once; J gene: TRBJ1-2; D gene: -; CDR3 length: 14; CDR3 DNA: TGTGCCAGTAGTATCCCCGGCGGAATATATGGCTACACCTTC; CDR3 protein: CASSIPGGIYGYTF
V gene: TRBV12-2; clone size: -; J gene: TRBJ2-3; D gene: -; CDR3 length: 18; CDR3 DNA: TGTGCAAGTCGCTGCGCTATTTTACTAGCGTTGAGCACAGATACGCAGTATTTT; CDR3 protein: CASRCAILLALSTDTQYF
V gene: TRBV28; clone size: -; J gene: TRBJ2-7; D gene: TRBD1; CDR3 length: 16; CDR3 DNA: TGTGCCAGCAGTTTGGCCTCCCGGGACAGGTCCTACGAGCAGTACTTC; CDR3 protein: CASSLASRDRSYEQYF
V gene: TRBV19; clone size: -; J gene: TRBJ2-4; D gene: TRBD1; CDR3 length: 14; CDR3 DNA: TGTGCCAGTAGTCGGGACAGGGATAGGAACATTCAGTACTTC; CDR3 protein: CASSRDRDRNIQYF
V gene: TRBV5-8; clone size: -; J gene: TRBJ2-1; D gene: -; CDR3 length: 14; CDR3 DNA: TGTGCCAGCAGCTCCGGGACACCATACAATGAGCAGTTCTTC; CDR3 protein: CASSSGTPYNEQFF
V gene: TRBV7-9; clone size: once; J gene: TRBJ1-1; D gene: -; CDR3 length: 14; CDR3 DNA: TGTGCCAGCAGCCATTACAGGGAAAACACTGAAGCTTTCTTT; CDR3 protein: CASSHYRENTEAFF
V gene: TRBV7-2; clone size: -; J gene: TRBJ2-5; D gene: -; CDR3 length: 11; CDR3 DNA: TGTGCCAGCAGCTTGAAGGAGACCCAGTACTTC; CDR3 protein: CASSLKETQYF
V gene: TRBV7-8; clone size: few; J gene: TRBJ1-2; D gene: -; CDR3 length: 16; CDR3 DNA: TGTGCCAGCAGCTTAGATGGGGCGGGGCAGCAATATGGCTACACCTTC; CDR3 protein: CASSLDGAGQQYGYTF
V gene: TRBV6-2/TRBV6-3; clone size: -; J gene: TRBJ1-2; D gene: -; CDR3 length: 14; CDR3 DNA: TGTGCCAGCAACCCGGACTCTCGAGCCTGGGGCTACACCTTC; CDR3 protein: CASNPDSRAWGYTF
V gene: TRBV30; clone size: -; J gene: TRBJ1-1; D gene: -; CDR3 length: 19; CDR3 DNA: TGTGCCTGGAGTGGGGGTATATTTAATACGGCTATCATGAACACTGAAGCTTTCTTT; CDR3 protein: CAWSGGIFNTAIMNTEAFF
V gene: TRBV9; clone size: -; J gene: TRBJ2-5; D gene: -; CDR3 length: 15; CDR3 DNA: TGTGCCAGCAGCGGGGAACAGGGATGGAGCGAGACCCAGTACTTC; CDR3 protein: CASSGEQGWSETQYF
V gene: TRBV6-1; clone size: few; J gene: TRBJ2-7; D gene: -; CDR3 length: 12; CDR3 DNA: TGTGCCAGCAGTGAGGGAGGTTACGAGCAGTACTTC; CDR3 protein: CASSEGGYEQYF
V gene: TRBV3-1/TRBV3-2; clone size: -; J gene: TRBJ2-7; D gene: -; CDR3 length: 15; CDR3 DNA: TGTGCCAGCAGCTTTGGAGCGGATAGCTCCTACGAGCAGTACTTC; CDR3 protein: CASSFGADSSYEQYF
V gene: TRBV18; clone size: -; J gene: TRBJ1-5; D gene: TRBD1; CDR3 length: 15; CDR3 DNA: TGTGCCAGCTCACCGGGGACAGGGGATAATCAGCCCCAGCATTTT; CDR3 protein: CASSPGTGDNQPQHF
V gene: TRBV5-7; clone size: -; J gene: TRBJ1-5; D gene: TRBD1; CDR3 length: 18; CDR3 DNA: TGTGCCAGCTTCAGGGGGGCCATCCCGATTGGTAGCAATCAGCCCCAGCATTTT; CDR3 protein: CASFRGAIPIGSNQPQHF
V gene: TRBV19; clone size: -; J gene: TRBJ1-1; D gene: -; CDR3 length: 15; CDR3 DNA: TGTGCCAGTAGTATAACAGGAGACCTGAACACTGAAGCTTTCTTT; CDR3 protein: CASSITGDLNTEAFF
V gene: TRBV5-5; clone size: -; J gene: TRBJ1-6; D gene: TRBD1; CDR3 length: 18; CDR3 DNA: TGTGCCAGCAGCCTTGGGACAGGACCCCGCTCCTATAATTCACCCCTCCACTTT; CDR3 protein: CASSLGTGPRSYNSPLHF
V gene: TRBV6-5; clone size: -; J gene: TRBJ1-2; D gene: -; CDR3 length: 15; CDR3 DNA: TGTGCCAGCAGTTACACCTACCAGGGTAACTATGGCTACACCTTC; CDR3 protein: CASSYTYQGNYGYTF
V gene: TRBV7-9; clone size: -; J gene: TRBJ2-7; D gene: -; CDR3 length: 17; CDR3 DNA: TGTGCCAGCAGCTTAGTGGTAGGGTCAGGGCCGTCCTACGAGCAGTACTTC; CDR3 protein: CASSLVVGSGPSYEQYF
V gene: TRBV7-3; clone size: -; J gene: TRBJ2-3; D gene: -; CDR3 length: 13; CDR3 DNA: TGTGCCAGCAGCTTACGGGAAACAGATACGCAGTATTTT; CDR3 protein: CASSLRETDTQYF
V gene: TRBV6-5; clone size: -; J gene: TRBJ1-2; D gene: -; CDR3 length: 14; CDR3 DNA: TGTGCCAGTGATCAAGAAGGGCAGGCTAATGGCTACACCTTC; CDR3 protein: CASDQEGQANGYTF
V gene: TRBV29-1; clone size: -; J gene: TRBJ1-4; D gene: TRBD1; CDR3 length: 12; CDR3 DNA: TGCAGCGTGACAGGGGGCGATGAAAAACTGTTTTTT; CDR3 protein: CSVTGGDEKLFF
V gene: TRBV3-1/TRBV3-2; clone size: -; J gene: TRBJ1-2; D gene: TRBD1; CDR3 length: 14; CDR3 DNA: TGTGCCAGCAGCTCGACAGGGAATCCCTATGGCTACACCTTC; CDR3 protein: CASSSTGNPYGYTF
V gene: TRBV7-2; clone size: -; J gene: TRBJ1-2; D gene: -; CDR3 length: 17; CDR3 DNA: TGTGCCAGCAGCCCTAGCAGGGCACGTAGGCGCTCCTATGGCTACACCTTC; CDR3 protein: CASSPSRARRRSYGYTF
V gene: TRBV27; clone size: -; J gene: TRBJ2-3; D gene: TRBD2; CDR3 length: 14; CDR3 DNA: TGTGCCAGCAGCCGGGGACTAGCCTCGGATACGCAGTATTTT; CDR3 protein: CASSRGLASDTQYF
V gene: TRBV6-2/TRBV6-3; clone size: -; J gene: TRBJ1-2; D gene: -; CDR3 length: 11; CDR3 DNA: TGTGCCAGCAGTTGGGACTGGGGCTACACCTTC; CDR3 protein: CASSWDWGYTF
V gene: TRBV7-9; clone size: -; J gene: TRBJ2-7; D gene: TRBD2; CDR3 length: 15; CDR3 DNA: TGTGCCAGCAGCTTATTTCTAGCGGGGACCTACGAGCAGTACTTC; CDR3 protein: CASSLFLAGTYEQYF
V gene: TRBV4-3; clone size: -; J gene: TRBJ1-2; D gene: -; CDR3 length: 15; CDR3 DNA: TGCGCCAGCAGCCAAGTTGTCAACTACGGCTATGGCTACACCTTC; CDR3 protein: CASSQVVNYGYGYTF
V gene: TRBV6-1; clone size: -; J gene: TRBJ1-1; D gene: -; CDR3 length: 12; CDR3 DNA: TGTGCCAGCAGTGAAAGGGTGGCTGAAGCTTTCTTT; CDR3 protein: CASSERVAEAFF
V gene: TRBV4-1; clone size: -; J gene: TRBJ2-7; D gene: TRBD1; CDR3 length: 16; CDR3 DNA: TGCGCCAGCAGCCAGACCGCCGTAAGGGGGCCCACCGAGCAGTACTTC; CDR3 protein: CASSQTAVRGPTEQYF
V gene: TRBV7-6; clone size: -; J gene: TRBJ2-2; D gene: -; CDR3 length: 15; CDR3 DNA: TGTGCCAGCAGCTTAAGGGAAACGAACACCGGGGAGCTGTTTTTT; CDR3 protein: CASSLRETNTGELFF
V gene: TRBV2; clone size: -; J gene: TRBJ1-4; D gene: TRBD1; CDR3 length: 13; CDR3 DNA: TGTGCCAGCCAGGACAGGGGGAACGAAAAACTGTTTTTT; CDR3 protein: CASQDRGNEKLFF
V gene: TRBV5-1; clone size: -; J gene: TRBJ2-7; D gene: -; CDR3 length: 12; CDR3 DNA: TGCGCCAGCAGCTTGGGACAGGCCCCGCAGTACTTC; CDR3 protein: CASSLGQAPQYF
V gene: TRBV10-3; clone size: -; J gene: TRBJ2-5; D gene: TRBD1; CDR3 length: 15; CDR3 DNA: TGTGCCATCAGTGAGCCGACAGGGGGCCGGGAGACCCAGTACTTC; CDR3 protein: CAISEPTGGRETQYF
V gene: TRBV29-1; clone size: -; J gene: TRBJ2-6; D gene: -; CDR3 length: 17; CDR3 DNA: TGCAGCGCGACGACCGGGACAACTAGCTCTGGGGCCAACGTCCTGACTTTC; CDR3 protein: CSATTGTTSSGANVLTF
V gene: TRBV27; clone size: once; J gene: TRBJ1-5; D gene: -; CDR3 length: 13; CDR3 DNA: TGTGCCAGCAGTTTTAATCAGGACCAGCCCCAGCATTTT; CDR3 protein: CASSFNQDQPQHF
V gene: TRBV7-2; clone size: -; J gene: TRBJ2-5; D gene: TRBD1; CDR3 length: 14; CDR3 DNA: TGTGCCAGCAGCAACAGGGGGCTGGGGGAGACCCAGTACTTC; CDR3 protein: CASSNRGLGETQYF
V gene: TRBV19; clone size: -; J gene: TRBJ2-5; D gene: -; CDR3 length: 13; CDR3 DNA: TGTGCCAGTAGTACCGGGGGACGGGAGACCCAGTACTTC; CDR3 protein: CASSTGGRETQYF
V gene: TRBV30; clone size: -; J gene: TRBJ1-3; D gene: -; CDR3 length: 15; CDR3 DNA: TGTGCCTGGAGTGCCCTCACGCGCTCTGGAAACACCATATATTTT; CDR3 protein: CAWSALTRSGNTIYF
V gene: TRBV19; clone size: -; J gene: TRBJ2-1; D gene: -; CDR3 length: 14; CDR3 DNA: TGTGCCAGTAGTATAAGTCAGGACTACAATGAGCAGTTCTTC; CDR3 protein: CASSISQDYNEQFF
V gene: TRBV9; clone size: -; J gene: TRBJ2-2; D gene: -; CDR3 length: 13; CDR3 DNA: TGTGCCAGCAGTGGGAGGGGGCGCGGGGAGCTGTTTTTT; CDR3 protein: CASSGRGRGELFF
V gene: TRBV7-8; clone size: -; J gene: TRBJ2-5; D gene: TRBD1; CDR3 length: 15; CDR3 DNA: TGTGCCAGCACCAGGACCGGACAGGCAGAAGAGACCCAGTACTTC; CDR3 protein: CASTRTGQAEETQYF
V gene: TRBV27; clone size: once; J gene: TRBJ1-2; D gene: TRBD1; CDR3 length: 13; CDR3 DNA: TGTGCCAGCAGTTTATACGGGACAGGATCCTACACCTTC; CDR3 protein: CASSLYGTGSYTF
V gene: TRBV18; clone size: -; J gene: TRBJ1-1; D gene: TRBD1; CDR3 length: 13; CDR3 DNA: TGTGCCAGCTCAGGACAGGGTGGAACTGAAGCTTTCTTT; CDR3 protein: CASSGQGGTEAFF
V gene: TRBV10-3; clone size: once; J gene: TRBJ2-2; D gene: -; CDR3 length: 15; CDR3 DNA: TGTGCCATCAGACCACAGGGTCCGAACACCGGGGAGCTGTTTTTT; CDR3 protein: CAIRPQGPNTGELFF
V gene: TRBV11-3; clone size: -; J gene: TRBJ2-1; D gene: -; CDR3 length: 12; CDR3 DNA: TGTGCCAGCAGCATGGGCTGGAATGAGCAGTTCTTC; CDR3 protein: CASSMGWNEQFF
V gene: TRBV5-6; clone size: -; J gene: TRBJ2-7; D gene: -; CDR3 length: 13; CDR3 DNA: TGTGCCAGCAGGAGGGATGCGGGGAACGAGCAGTACTTC; CDR3 protein: CASRRDAGNEQYF
V gene: TRBV19; clone size: -; J gene: TRBJ2-2; D gene: TRBD2; CDR3 length: 15; CDR3 DNA: TGTGCCAGTAGCCGAAGCGGGAGATGGACCGGGGAGCTGTTTTTT; CDR3 protein: CASSRSGRWTGELFF
V gene: TRBV19; clone size: -; J gene: TRBJ2-7; D gene: -; CDR3 length: 16; CDR3 DNA: TGTGCCAGTAGTATAGGCGGTCGCGGAATCCTCTACGAGCAGTACTTC; CDR3 protein: CASSIGGRGILYEQYF
V gene: TRBV5-1; clone size: few; J gene: TRBJ2-3; D gene: TRBD2; CDR3 length: 15; CDR3 DNA: TGCGCCAGCAGCCCCCTCGCGGGAGGCCGGGATACGCAGTATTTT; CDR3 protein: CASSPLAGGRDTQYF
V gene: TRBV29-1; clone size: -; J gene: TRBJ1-2; D gene: TRBD1; CDR3 length: 13; CDR3 DNA: TGCAGCGTTGAAGAACAGGGGGCCTCTGGCTACACCTTC; CDR3 protein: CSVEEQGASGYTF
V gene: TRBV7-2; clone size: -; J gene: TRBJ2-1; D gene: TRBD1; CDR3 length: 16; CDR3 DNA: TGTGCCAGCAGACCTGCTGGACAGGGGGCTGTGGGGGAGCAGTTCTTC; CDR3 protein: CASRPAGQGAVGEQFF
V gene: TRBV4-1; clone size: once; J gene: TRBJ1-1; D gene: -; CDR3 length: 15; CDR3 DNA: TGCGCCAGCAGCCAAGAGGGACCCCGGAACACTGAAGCTTTCTTT; CDR3 protein: CASSQEGPRNTEAFF
V gene: TRBV6-5; clone size: -; J gene: TRBJ2-2; D gene: -; CDR3 length: 15; CDR3 DNA: TGTGCCAGCACCAAGGCGGGGCAGGATACCGGGGAGCTGTTTTTT; CDR3 protein: CASTKAGQDTGELFF
V gene: TRBV3-1/TRBV3-2; clone size: -; J gene: TRBJ2-3; D gene: TRBD2; CDR3 length: 16; CDR3 DNA: TGTGCCAGCAGCGACGGGCCAGCGGGAGTATCAGATACGCAGTATTTT; CDR3 protein: CASSDGPAGVSDTQYF